This entry lists 5 T cell receptor beta chains sequenced from one sample in a study of T cell responses to AZD1222 COVID-19 vaccine. Sequencing was performed with immunoSEQ multiplex PCR; in TCRdb, only in-frame clones are kept and a portion is missing. The sample carries tens of thousands of clones, roughly 88% recorded once. This sample comprised peripheral blood, obtained 28 days after the second AZD1222 dose. The receptors originated from an adult who received the AZD1222 COVID-19 vaccine.

This chain joins TRBV10-3 and TRBJ2-2; 9 nucleotides match TRBD1. CDR1 is ENHRY and CDR2 is SYGVKD in the germline V gene. V was pared by 2 bases and J by 6 bases, with 7 bases of the junction left unmatched. The CDR3 runs 16 residues. CDR3 region: CAISEGDRVKSGELFF. DNA for the CDR3: TGTGCCATCAGTGAGGGGGACAGGGTAAAGTCCGGGGAGCTGTTTTTT.

The V gene is TRBV14, the J gene TRBJ1-2; D gene ambiguous. This CDR3 is built from 15 residues. The germline CDR1 and CDR2 sequences are SGHDN and FVKESK. Trimming removed 1 base from V and 3 bases from J, with 12 bases in between. In DNA, the CDR3 is TGTGCCAGCAGCCAAGCGGTACGGGCCCACTATGGCTACACCTTC. Translating gives CASSQAVRAHYGYTF.

The J gene is TRBJ1-1, the V gene TRBV4-2; D possibly corresponds to TRBD1 (5 bases). CDR3 size: 16 residues. Germline CDR1 is LGHNA and CDR2 is YNFKEQ. The V and J ends lost 0 bases and 1 base respectively, with 12 bases between them. The CDR3, as DNA: TGTGCCAGCAGCCAAGACACCGGGACGGCGAACACTGAAGCTTTCTTT. Amino acid sequence: CASSQDTGTANTEAFF.

This chain joins TRBV28 and TRBJ1-1; TRBD1 might be the D (6 bases). The V gene's germline CDR1 is MDHEN and CDR2 SYDVKM. With 5 bases removed from V and 4 bases from J, the gap between germline ends came to 14 bases. CDR3 length equals 14 residues. The chain's CDR3 is CASSVGGPSTEAFF. DNA for the CDR3: TGTGCCAGCAGTGTAGGGGGACCCAGCACTGAAGCTTTCTTT. The full variable domain, in which reference TRBV28 and TRBJ1-1 provide the parts outside the CDR3, is DVKVTQSSRYLVKRTGEKVFLECVQDMDHENMFWYRQDPGLGLRLIYFSYDVKMKEKGDIPEGYSVSREKKERFSLILESASTNQTSMYLCASSVGGPSTEAFFGQGTRLTVV.

The chain is built from TRBV7-8 and TRBJ1-5; the match to TRBD1 covers 10 bases. The CDR3 totals 14 residues. V trimming: 7 bases; J trimming: 5 bases; junction bases outside the gene matches: 5. Germline CDR1 and CDR2: SGHVS and FQNEAQ. The CDR3 DNA follows: TGTGCCAGCACGATAGGGACAGGGGATCAGCCCCAGCATTTT. Its protein product is CASTIGTGDQPQHF.